This TCR beta chain was recorded in a study of T cells in Graves' hyperthyroidism and ophthalmopathy. Orbital computed tomography, thyroid ultrasound, serum thyroxine and TRAb, and clinical symptoms together informed the diagnoses. Study-level points and caveats: Most clonotypes that expanded in the thyroid above 0.001 also showed up in blood.

This clonotype was recorded at least ten times. Its antigen remains unknown. Germline assignment: CDR1 SGHAT and CDR2 FQNNGV. The CDR3 is made up of 16 amino acids. V gave up 4 bases and J gave up 3 bases, with 18 bases separating them. TCR beta CDR3 regions were amplified from RNA. Carried out on the TCR CDR3, a first-round RT-PCR used the HTBI primer set. One entry per CDR3 protein results from TCRdb running MiXCR on the multiplex PCR reads. The sample has 550,000 to 800,000 distinct CDR3 sequences; about 16% are singletons. The gene calls are TRBV11-2 and TRBJ2-5; D is possibly TRBD2 (6 bases). The sequencing input was blood. The sequence came from a man aged 18 to 29 with Graves' hyperthyroidism. Here the CDR3 DNA reads TGTGCCAGCAGCTGGGGGAGGTCTAGAGGGAAAGAGACCCAGTACTTC. Protein: CASSWGRSRGKETQYF.